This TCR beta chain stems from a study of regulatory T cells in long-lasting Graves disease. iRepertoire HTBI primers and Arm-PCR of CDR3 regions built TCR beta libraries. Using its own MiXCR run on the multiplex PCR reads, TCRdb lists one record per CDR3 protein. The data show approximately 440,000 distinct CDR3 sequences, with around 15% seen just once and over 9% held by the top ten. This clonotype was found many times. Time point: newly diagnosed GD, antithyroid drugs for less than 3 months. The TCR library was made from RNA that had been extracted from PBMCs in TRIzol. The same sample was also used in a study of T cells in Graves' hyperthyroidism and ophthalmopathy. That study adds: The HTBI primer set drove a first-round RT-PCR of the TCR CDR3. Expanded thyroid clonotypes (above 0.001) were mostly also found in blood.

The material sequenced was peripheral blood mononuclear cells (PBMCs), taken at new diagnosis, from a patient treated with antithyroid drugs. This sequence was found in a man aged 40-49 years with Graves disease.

CDR3 loop: CASSLRTGGLETQYF. CDR3 coding DNA: TGTGCCAGCAGCTTAAGGACAGGGGGCCTGGAGACCCAGTACTTC. This chain connects TRBV11-2 to TRBJ2-5; 11 nucleotides align to TRBD1. The V and J ends lost 2 bases and 5 bases, in that order; junction bases with no gene match: 4. The CDR3 has 15 residues. Germline CDR1 is SGHAT and CDR2 is FQNNGV.